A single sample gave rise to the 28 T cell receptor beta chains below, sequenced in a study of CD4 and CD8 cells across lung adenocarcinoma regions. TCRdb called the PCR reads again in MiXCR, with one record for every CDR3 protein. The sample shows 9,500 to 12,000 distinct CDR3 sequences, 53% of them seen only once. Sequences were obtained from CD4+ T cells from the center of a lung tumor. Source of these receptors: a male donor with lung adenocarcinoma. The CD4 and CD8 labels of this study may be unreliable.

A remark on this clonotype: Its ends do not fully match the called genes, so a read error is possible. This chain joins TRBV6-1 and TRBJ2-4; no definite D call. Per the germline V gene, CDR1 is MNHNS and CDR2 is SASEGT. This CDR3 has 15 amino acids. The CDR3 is CASPEGHSPKNMQYF. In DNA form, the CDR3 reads TGTGCCAGCCCCGAAGGGCACAGTCCCAAAAACATGCAGTACTTC.

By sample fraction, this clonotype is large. CDR3: CASSSRGGTAQYF. CDR3 bases: TGTGCCAGCAGTTCCCGGGGGGGCACGGCCCAGTACTTC. This sequence joins TRBV27 and TRBJ2-5, with 8 bases lining up with TRBD2. Trimming took 4 bases from V and 9 from J; bases not matched to a gene: 7. The CDR3 is 13 residues long. Germline CDR1 MNHEY, CDR2 SMNVEV (reference sequence).

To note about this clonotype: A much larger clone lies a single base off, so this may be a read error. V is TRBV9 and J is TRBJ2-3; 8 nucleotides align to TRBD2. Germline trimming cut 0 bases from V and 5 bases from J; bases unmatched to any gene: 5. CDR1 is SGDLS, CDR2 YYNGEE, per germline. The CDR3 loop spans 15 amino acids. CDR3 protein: CASSVAGLAEDTQYF. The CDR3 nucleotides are TGTGCCAGCAGCGTAGCTGGACTAGCTGAAGATACGCAGTATTTT.

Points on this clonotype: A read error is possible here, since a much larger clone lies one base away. The CDR3 sequence is CASSLFAGGGGNEQLF. The CDR3 region has the DNA TGTGCCAGCAGTTTATTTGCGGGCGGGGGAGGTAATGAGCAGCTCTTC. V is TRBV27 and J is TRBJ2-1, with 7 bases fitting TRBD2. Germline CDR1 is MNHEY and CDR2 is SMNVEV (reference sequence). There are 16 residues in the CDR3.

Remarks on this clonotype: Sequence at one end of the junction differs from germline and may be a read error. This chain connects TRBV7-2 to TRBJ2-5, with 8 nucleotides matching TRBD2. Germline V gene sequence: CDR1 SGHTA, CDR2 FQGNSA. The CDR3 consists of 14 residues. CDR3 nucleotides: TGTGCGAGCAGCGGGGGCGGGGAGAACAACACCCAGTACTTC. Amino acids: CASSGGGENNTQYF.

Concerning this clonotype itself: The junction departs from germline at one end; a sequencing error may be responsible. In nucleotides, the CDR3 is TGTGCGAGCAGCGGGGGGGGTGACAAAAACATTCAGTACTTC. Translation: CASSGGGDKNIQYF. The gene calls are TRBV27 and TRBJ2-4, with TRBD2 matching over 10 bases. This CDR3 is 14 amino acids long. Germline V gene data show CDR1 as MNHEY and CDR2 as SMNVEV (reference sequence).

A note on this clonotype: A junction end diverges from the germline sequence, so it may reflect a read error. The CDR3: CASSRARPGYNEQYF. The DNA for the CDR3 is TGTGCTAGCAGTCGCGCCAGGCCCGGGTACAATGAGCAGTACTTC. The chain uses TRBV6-1 and TRBJ2-1; D ambiguous. The last part of the DNA fits TRBJ2-7 better; the J call may be wrong. Germline assignment: CDR1 MNHNS and CDR2 SASEGT. CDR3 size: 15 residues.

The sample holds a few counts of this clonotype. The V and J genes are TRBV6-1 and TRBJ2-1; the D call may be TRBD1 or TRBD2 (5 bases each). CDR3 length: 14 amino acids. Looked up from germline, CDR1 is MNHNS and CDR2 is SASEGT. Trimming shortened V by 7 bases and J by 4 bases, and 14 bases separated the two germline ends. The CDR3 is CASTHSGAYNEQFF. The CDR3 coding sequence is TGTGCCAGCACCCATTCCGGGGCTTACAATGAGCAGTTCTTC.

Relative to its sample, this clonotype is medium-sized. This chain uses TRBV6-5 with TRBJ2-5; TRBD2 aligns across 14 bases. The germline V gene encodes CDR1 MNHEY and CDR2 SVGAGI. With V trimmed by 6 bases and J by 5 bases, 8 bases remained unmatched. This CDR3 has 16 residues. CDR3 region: CASSRLAGGPAETQYF. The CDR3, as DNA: TGTGCCAGCAGCAGACTAGCGGGAGGGCCCGCGGAGACCCAGTACTTC.

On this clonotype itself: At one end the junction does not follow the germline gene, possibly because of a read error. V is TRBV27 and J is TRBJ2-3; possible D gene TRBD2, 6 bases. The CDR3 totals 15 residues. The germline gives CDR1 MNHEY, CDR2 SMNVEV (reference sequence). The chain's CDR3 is CARSFLAVGTDTQYF. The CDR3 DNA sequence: TGTGCCAGGAGTTTCTTAGCGGTTGGCACAGATACCCAGTATTTT.

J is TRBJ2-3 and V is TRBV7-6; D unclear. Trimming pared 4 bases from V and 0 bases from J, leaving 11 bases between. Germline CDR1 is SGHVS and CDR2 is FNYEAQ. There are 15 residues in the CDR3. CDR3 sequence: CASSSLPRSTDTQYF. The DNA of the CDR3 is TGTGCCAGCAGCTCTCTCCCTCGTAGCACAGATACGCAGTATTTT.

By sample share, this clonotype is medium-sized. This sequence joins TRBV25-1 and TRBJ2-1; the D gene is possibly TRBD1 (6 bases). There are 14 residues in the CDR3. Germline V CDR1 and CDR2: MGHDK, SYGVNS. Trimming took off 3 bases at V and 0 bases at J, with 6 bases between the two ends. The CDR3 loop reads CASSEDSSYNEQFF. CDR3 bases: TGTGCCAGCAGTGAGGACAGCTCCTACAATGAGCAGTTCTTC.

The CDR3 sequence: CASSVKSSEAVSTETLFF. CDR3 in DNA: TGTGCCAGCAGTGTGAAGAGTAGCGAGGCCGTGAGCACAGAGACGCTGTTTTTT. V is TRBV25-1 and J is TRBJ2-2; possibly TRBD2 for D (5 bases). The CDR3 is made up of 18 amino acids. V gave up 4 bases and J gave up 13 bases, with 31 bases separating them. Germline CDR1 and CDR2: MGHDK and SYGVNS.

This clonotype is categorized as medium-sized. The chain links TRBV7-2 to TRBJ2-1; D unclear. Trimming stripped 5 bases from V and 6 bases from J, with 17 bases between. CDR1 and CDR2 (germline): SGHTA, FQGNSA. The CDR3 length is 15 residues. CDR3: CASSARTVGGNEQFF. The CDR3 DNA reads TGTGCCAGCAGCGCCCGGACGGTAGGCGGCAATGAGCAGTTCTTC. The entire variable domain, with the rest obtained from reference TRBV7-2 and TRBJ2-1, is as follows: GAGVSQSPSNKVTEKGKDVELRCDPISGHTALYWYRQSLGQGLEFLIYFQGNSAPDKSGLPSDRFSAERTGGSVSTLTIQRTQQEDSAVYLCASSARTVGGNEQFFGPGTRLTVL.

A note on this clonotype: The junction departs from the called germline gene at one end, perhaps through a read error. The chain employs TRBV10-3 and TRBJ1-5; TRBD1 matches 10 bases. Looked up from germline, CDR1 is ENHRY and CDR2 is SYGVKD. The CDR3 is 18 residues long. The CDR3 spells CAIGESRDGTGDGQPQHF. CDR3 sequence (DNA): TGTGCCATCGGTGAGTCGAGAGACGGGACAGGGGACGGTCAGCCCCAGCATTTT.

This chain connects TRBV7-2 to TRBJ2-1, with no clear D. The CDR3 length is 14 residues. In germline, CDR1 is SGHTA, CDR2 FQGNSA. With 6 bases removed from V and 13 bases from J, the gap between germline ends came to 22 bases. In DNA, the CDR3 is TGTGCCAGCAGGGCTGCGGATATATTGGAGACCCAGTTCTTC. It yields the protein CASRAADILETQFF.

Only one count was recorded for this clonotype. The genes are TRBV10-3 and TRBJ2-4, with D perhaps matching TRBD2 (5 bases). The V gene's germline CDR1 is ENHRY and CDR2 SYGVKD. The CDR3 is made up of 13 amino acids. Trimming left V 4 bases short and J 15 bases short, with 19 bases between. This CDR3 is CAISGTPGNVLYF. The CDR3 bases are TGTGCCATCAGTGGGACTCCCGGGAACGTTCTGTACTTC.

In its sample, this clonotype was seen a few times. CDR3 nucleotide sequence: TGTGCCAGCAGCTTACTCAGGGCCCCTGGGGCCAACGTCCTGACTTTC. Residues: CASSLLRAPGANVLTF. The chain carries TRBV14 and TRBJ2-6; possibly TRBD1 for D (5 bases). From germline, CDR1 is SGHDN and CDR2 FVKESK. The CDR3 extends over 16 amino acids. Trimming stripped 5 bases from V and 2 bases from J, with 13 bases between.

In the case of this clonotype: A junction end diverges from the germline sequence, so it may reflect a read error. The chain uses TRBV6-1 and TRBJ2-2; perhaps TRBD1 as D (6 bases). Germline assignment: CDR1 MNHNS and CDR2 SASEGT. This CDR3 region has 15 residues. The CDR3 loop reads CASSPKDRNTGTLYF. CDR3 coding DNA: TGTGCCAGCAGTCCCAAGGACAGAAACACCGGGACGCTGTATTTT.

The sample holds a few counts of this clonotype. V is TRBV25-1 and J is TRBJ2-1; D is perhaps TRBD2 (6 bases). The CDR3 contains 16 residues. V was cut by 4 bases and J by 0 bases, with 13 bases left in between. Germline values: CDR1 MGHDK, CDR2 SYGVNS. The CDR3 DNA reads TGTGCCAGCAGTGGGGCCCGGGGGAGCTCCTACAATGAGCAGTTCTTC. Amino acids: CASSGARGSSYNEQFF.

CDR3 in DNA: TGTGCGGGGCTTGGGGGCAGTGGTGGGGACATTCAGTACTTC. It is translated as CAGLGGSGGDIQYF. The chain carries TRBV10-3 and TRBJ2-4; maybe TRBD1 (6 bases). Per the germline V gene, CDR1 is ENHRY and CDR2 is SYGVKD. CDR3 length equals 14 residues.

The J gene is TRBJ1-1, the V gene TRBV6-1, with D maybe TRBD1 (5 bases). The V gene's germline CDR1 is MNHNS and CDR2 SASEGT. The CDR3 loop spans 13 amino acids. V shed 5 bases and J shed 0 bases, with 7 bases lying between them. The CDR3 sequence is CASSPTVNTEAFF. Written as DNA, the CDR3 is TGTGCCAGCAGTCCGACAGTGAACACTGAAGCTTTCTTT.

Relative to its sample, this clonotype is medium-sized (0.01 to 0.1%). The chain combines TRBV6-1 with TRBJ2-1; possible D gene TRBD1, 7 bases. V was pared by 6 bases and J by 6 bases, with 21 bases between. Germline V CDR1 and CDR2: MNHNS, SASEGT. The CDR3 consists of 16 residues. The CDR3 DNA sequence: TGTGCCAGCAGGGACAGGAATTATCTGGGGGGCAATGAGCAGTTCTTC. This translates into CASRDRNYLGGNEQFF.

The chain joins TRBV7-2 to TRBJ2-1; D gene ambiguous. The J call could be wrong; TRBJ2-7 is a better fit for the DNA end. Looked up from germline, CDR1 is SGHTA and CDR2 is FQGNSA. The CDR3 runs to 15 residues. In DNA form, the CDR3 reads TGTGCCAGGGGCTTCGATACCGTGATTAAAGATGCGCAGTACTTC. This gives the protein CARGFDTVIKDAQYF.

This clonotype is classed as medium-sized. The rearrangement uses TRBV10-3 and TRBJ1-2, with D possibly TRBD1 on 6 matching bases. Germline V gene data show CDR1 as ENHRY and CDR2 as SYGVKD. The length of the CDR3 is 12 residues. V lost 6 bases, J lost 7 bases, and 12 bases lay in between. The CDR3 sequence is CAISYQGSGYTF. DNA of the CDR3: TGTGCCATCAGCTATCAGGGGTCTGGCTACACCTTC.

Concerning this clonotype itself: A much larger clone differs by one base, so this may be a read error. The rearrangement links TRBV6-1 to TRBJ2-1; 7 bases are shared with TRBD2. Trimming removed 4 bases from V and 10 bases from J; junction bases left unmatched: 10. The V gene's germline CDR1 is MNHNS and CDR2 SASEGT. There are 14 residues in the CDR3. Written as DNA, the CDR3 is TGTGCCAGCAGTGGCGGGGGAACTCGTTTGGAGCAGTTCTTC. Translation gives CASSGGGTRLEQFF.

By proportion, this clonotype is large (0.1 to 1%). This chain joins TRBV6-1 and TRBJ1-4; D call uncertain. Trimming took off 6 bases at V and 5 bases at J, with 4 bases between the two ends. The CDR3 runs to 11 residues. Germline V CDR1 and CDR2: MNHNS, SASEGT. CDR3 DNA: TGTGCCAGCAGGCTCAATGAAAAACTGTTTTTT. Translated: CASRLNEKLFF.

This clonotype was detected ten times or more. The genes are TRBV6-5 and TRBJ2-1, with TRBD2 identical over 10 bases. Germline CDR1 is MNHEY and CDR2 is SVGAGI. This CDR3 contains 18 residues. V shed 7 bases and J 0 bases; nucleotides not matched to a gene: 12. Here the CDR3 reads CASTPMSGRGSSYNEQFF. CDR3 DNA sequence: TGTGCCAGCACCCCAATGAGCGGGAGGGGCAGCTCCTACAATGAGCAGTTCTTC.